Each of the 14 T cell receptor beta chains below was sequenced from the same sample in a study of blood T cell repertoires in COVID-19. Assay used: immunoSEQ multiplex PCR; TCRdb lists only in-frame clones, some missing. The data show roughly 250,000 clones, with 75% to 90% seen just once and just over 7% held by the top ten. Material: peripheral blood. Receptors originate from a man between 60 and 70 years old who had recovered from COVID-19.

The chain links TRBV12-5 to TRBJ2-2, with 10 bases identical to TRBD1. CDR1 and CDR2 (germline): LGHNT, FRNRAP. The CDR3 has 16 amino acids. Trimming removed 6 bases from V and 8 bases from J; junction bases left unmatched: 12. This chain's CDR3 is CASGGTGTGALGELFF. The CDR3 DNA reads TGTGCTAGTGGGGGAACCGGGACAGGGGCCCTGGGGGAGCTGTTTTTT.

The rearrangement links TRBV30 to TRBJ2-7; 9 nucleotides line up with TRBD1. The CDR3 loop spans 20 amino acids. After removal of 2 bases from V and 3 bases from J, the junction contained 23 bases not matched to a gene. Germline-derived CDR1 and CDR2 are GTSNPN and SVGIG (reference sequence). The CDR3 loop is CAWSPIAIGQGFYRNYEQYF. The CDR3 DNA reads TGTGCCTGGAGTCCAATCGCGATAGGACAGGGGTTTTATCGAAACTACGAGCAGTACTTC.

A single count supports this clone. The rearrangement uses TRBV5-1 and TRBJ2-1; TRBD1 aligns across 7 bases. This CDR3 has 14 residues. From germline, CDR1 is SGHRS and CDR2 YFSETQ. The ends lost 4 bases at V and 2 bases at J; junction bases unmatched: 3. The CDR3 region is CASSLGTAYNEQFF. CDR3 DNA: TGCGCCAGCAGCCTGGGGACAGCCTACAATGAGCAGTTCTTC.

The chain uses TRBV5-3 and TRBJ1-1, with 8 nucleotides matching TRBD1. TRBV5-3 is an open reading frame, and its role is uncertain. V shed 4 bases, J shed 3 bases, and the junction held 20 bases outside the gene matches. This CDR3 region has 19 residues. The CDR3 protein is CARSLAGQGRYYVDTEAFF. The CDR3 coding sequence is TGTGCCAGAAGCCTAGCCGGACAGGGTCGCTATTATGTGGACACTGAAGCTTTCTTT.

In DNA form, the CDR3 reads TGTGCCAGCAGTGCTCCCGGTGGGCACTATGGCTACACCTTC. As protein: CASSAPGGHYGYTF. The chain couples TRBV25-1 to TRBJ1-2; unclear D gene. The CDR3 covers 14 residues. The V gene lost 4 bases and the J gene lost 3 bases, with 12 bases spanning the gap. Germline CDR1 and CDR2: MGHDK and SYGVNS.

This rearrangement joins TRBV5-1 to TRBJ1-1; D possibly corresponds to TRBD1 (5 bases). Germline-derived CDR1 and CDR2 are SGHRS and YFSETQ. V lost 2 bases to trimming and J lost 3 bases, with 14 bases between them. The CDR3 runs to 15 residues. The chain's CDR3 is CASSFRGGGDTEAFF. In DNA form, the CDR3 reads TGCGCCAGCAGCTTTAGGGGAGGAGGTGACACTGAAGCTTTCTTT.

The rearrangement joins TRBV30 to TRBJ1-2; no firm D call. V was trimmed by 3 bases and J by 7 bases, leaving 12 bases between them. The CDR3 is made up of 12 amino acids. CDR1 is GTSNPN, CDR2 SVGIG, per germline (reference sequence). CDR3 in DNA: TGTGCCTGGAGGGAGATAATAGGTGGCTACACCTTC. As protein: CAWREIIGGYTF.

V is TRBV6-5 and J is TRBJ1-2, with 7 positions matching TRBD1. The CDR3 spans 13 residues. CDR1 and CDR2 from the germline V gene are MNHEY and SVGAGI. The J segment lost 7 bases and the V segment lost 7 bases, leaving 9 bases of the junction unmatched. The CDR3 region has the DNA TGTGCCAGCAAAGGGACAGTGTTATTTGGCTACACCTTC. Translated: CASKGTVLFGYTF.

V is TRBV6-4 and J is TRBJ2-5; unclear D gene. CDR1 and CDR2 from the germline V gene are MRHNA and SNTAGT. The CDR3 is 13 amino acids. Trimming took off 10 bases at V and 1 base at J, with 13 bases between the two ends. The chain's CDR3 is CATPSRSQETQYF. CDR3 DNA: TGTGCCACCCCATCTAGGAGCCAAGAGACCCAGTACTTC.

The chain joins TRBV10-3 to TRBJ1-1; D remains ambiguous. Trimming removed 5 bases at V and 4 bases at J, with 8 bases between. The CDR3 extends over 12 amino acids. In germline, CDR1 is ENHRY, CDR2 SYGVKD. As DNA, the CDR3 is TGTGCCATCAGTCCGGGTGGCACTGAAGCTTTCTTT. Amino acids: CAISPGGTEAFF.

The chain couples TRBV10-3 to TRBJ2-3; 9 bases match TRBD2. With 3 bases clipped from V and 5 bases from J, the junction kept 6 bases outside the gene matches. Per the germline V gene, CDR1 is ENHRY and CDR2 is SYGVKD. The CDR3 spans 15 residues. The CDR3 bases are TGTGCCATCAGTGAACGCGGGGGGGCAGGAGATACGCAGTATTTT. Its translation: CAISERGGAGDTQYF.

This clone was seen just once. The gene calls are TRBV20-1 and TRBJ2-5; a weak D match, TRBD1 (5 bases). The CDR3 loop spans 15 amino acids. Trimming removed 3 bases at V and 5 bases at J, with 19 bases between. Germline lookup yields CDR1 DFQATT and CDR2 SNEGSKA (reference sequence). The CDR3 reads CSASSLAGATETQYF. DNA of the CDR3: TGCAGTGCTAGTAGTCTGGCTGGGGCGACGGAGACCCAGTACTTC.

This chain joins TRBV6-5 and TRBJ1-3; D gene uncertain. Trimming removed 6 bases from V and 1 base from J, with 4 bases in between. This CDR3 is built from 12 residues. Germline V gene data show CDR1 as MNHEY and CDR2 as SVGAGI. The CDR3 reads CASRYSGNTIYF. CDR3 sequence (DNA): TGTGCCAGCAGATATTCTGGAAACACCATATATTTT.

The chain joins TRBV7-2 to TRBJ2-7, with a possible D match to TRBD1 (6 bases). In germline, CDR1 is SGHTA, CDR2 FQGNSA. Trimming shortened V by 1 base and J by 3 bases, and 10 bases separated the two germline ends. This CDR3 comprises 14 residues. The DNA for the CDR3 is TGTGCCAGCAGCTTAGAGGCAGGGGTCTACGAGCAGTACTTC. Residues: CASSLEAGVYEQYF.